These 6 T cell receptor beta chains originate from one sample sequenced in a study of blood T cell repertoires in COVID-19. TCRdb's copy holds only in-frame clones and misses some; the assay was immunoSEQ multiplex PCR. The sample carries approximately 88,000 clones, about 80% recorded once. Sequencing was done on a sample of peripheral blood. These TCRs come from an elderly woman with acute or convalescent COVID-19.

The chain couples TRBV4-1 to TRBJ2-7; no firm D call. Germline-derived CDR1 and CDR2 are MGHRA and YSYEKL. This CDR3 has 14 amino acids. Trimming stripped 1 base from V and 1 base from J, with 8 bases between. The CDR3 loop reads CASSQVEESYEQYF. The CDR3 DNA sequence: TGCGCCAGCAGCCAAGTAGAGGAATCCTACGAGCAGTACTTC.

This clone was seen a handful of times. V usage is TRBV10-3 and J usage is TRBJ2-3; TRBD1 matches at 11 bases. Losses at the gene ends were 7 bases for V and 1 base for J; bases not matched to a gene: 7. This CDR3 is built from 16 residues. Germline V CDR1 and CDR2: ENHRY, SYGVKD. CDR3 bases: TGTGCCATCACCGAATGGGGACAGGGGGGCACAGATACGCAGTATTTT. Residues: CAITEWGQGGTDTQYF.

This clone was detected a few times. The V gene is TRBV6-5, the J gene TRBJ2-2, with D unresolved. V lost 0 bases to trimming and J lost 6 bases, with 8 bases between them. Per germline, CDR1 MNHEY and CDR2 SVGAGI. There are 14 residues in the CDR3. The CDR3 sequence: CASSYSPGAGELFF. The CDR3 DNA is TGTGCCAGCAGTTACTCACCGGGTGCCGGGGAGCTGTTTTTT.

In nucleotides, the CDR3 is TGTGCCAGCAGCTTCTCAGGGGGCTATAACAATGAGCAGTTCTTC. This encodes CASSFSGGYNNEQFF. This sequence joins TRBV11-2 and TRBJ2-1; TRBD1 matches at 8 bases. CDR3 length: 15 residues. V lost 3 bases and J lost 5; bases outside the gene matches: 6. Germline CDR1 and CDR2: SGHAT and FQNNGV.

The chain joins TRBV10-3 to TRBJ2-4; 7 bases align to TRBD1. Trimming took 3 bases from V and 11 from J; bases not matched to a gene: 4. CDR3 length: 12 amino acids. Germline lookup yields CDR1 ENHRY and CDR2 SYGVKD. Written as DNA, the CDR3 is TGTGCCATCAGTGATTCTGGGACAGTTCAGTACTTC. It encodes CAISDSGTVQYF.

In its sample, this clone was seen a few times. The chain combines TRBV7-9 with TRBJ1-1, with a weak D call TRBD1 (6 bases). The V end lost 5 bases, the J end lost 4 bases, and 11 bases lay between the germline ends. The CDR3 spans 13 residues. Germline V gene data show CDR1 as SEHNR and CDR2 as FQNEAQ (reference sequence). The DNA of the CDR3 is TGTGCCAGCAGCCTAGAACAGGGCACTGAAGCTTTCTTT. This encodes CASSLEQGTEAFF.